Presented here are 31 T cell receptor beta chains from one specimen sequenced in a study of OX40 agonist ivuxolimab in advanced cancers. Sequenced by immunoSEQ multiplex PCR; TCRdb stores in-frame clones only, minus some. The sample contains about 76,000 clones, 85% of which appear only once. Sample: CD4+ or CD8+ T cells sorted from blood, taken in a trial of the OX40 agonist ivuxolimab. These receptors all come from an adult with an advanced solid tumor such as melanoma, head and neck, liver or kidney cancer.

This clone showed up just once. The chain joins TRBV6-1 to TRBJ2-1; possibly TRBD1 for D (6 bases). Germline values: CDR1 MNHNS, CDR2 SASEGT. The CDR3 loop spans 14 amino acids. The V and J ends lost 2 bases and 15 bases respectively, with 20 bases between them. CDR3 protein: CASSESGAEWGWFF. CDR3 coding DNA: TGTGCCAGCAGTGAATCAGGGGCAGAATGGGGTTGGTTCTTC.

This clone was picked up one time. The chain has TRBV6-6 and TRBJ2-5; no clear D gene. The CDR3 spans 14 residues. V was shortened by 6 bases and J by 5 bases, with 16 bases between the two germline ends. Germline assignment: CDR1 MNHNY and CDR2 SVGAGI (reference sequence). The CDR3 reads CASSSADSQETQYF. The CDR3 coding sequence is TGTGCCAGCAGCTCCGCAGACTCACAGGAGACCCAGTACTTC.

The chain couples TRBV12-5 to TRBJ2-1; no reliable D call. The germline V and J ends were trimmed by 1 base and 14 bases, with 15 bases remaining between them. CDR1 and CDR2 (germline): LGHNT, FRNRAP. The CDR3 extends over 13 amino acids. CDR3 sequence reads: CASGLESLGSKFF. The CDR3 DNA reads TGTGCTAGTGGTTTGGAGTCCTTAGGGTCCAAGTTCTTC.

The rearrangement uses TRBV10-3 and TRBJ2-7; the D gene is possibly TRBD1 (5 bases). Looked up from germline, CDR1 is ENHRY and CDR2 is SYGVKD. V was trimmed by 6 bases and J by 3 bases, leaving 12 bases between them. The CDR3 is 13 amino acids. The CDR3 is CAIRVDRNYEQYF. CDR3 DNA: TGTGCCATCAGGGTCGACAGAAACTACGAGCAGTACTTC.

The CDR3 here is CASSPYNIPYNEQFF. CDR3 DNA sequence: TGCGCCAGCAGCCCATATAACATCCCCTACAATGAGCAGTTCTTC. This chain joins TRBV5-1 and TRBJ2-1; D remains ambiguous. The CDR3 length is 15 residues. In germline, CDR1 is SGHRS, CDR2 YFSETQ. V shed 4 bases and J shed 2 bases, with 13 bases lying between them. Full variable domain (remainder filled in from reference TRBV5-1 and TRBJ2-1): KAGVTQTPRYLIKTRGQQVTLSCSPISGHRSVSWYQQTPGQGLQFLFEYFSETQRNKGNFPGRFSGRQFSNSRSEMNVSTLELGDSALYLCASSPYNIPYNEQFFGPGTRLTVL.

V gene TRBV7-9 combines with J gene TRBJ2-7, with a tentative D call TRBD1 (6 bases). In germline, CDR1 is SEHNR, CDR2 FQNEAQ (reference sequence). Deletions cut 7 bases from V and 2 bases from J, with 9 bases between. The CDR3 covers 12 residues. The chain's CDR3 is CASNNRAYEQYF. CDR3 DNA: TGTGCCAGCAATAACAGGGCCTACGAGCAGTACTTC.

This clone was picked up a small number of times. The rearrangement joins TRBV5-1 to TRBJ2-7; D is tentatively TRBD1 or TRBD2 (5 bases each). Germline V gene sequence: CDR1 SGHRS, CDR2 YFSETQ. The CDR3 loop spans 15 amino acids. V lost 4 bases and J lost 3, with 17 bases in between. The chain's CDR3 is CASSPGAERYYEQYF. Written as DNA, the CDR3 is TGCGCCAGCAGCCCTGGGGCGGAGCGGTACTACGAGCAGTACTTC. The full variable domain, its missing parts supplied by reference TRBV5-1 and TRBJ2-7, is KAGVTQTPRYLIKTRGQQVTLSCSPISGHRSVSWYQQTPGQGLQFLFEYFSETQRNKGNFPGRFSGRQFSNSRSEMNVSTLELGDSALYLCASSPGAERYYEQYFGPGTRLTVT.

The CDR3 DNA reads as TGCGCCAGCAAACAGGAGCCTAGCAATCAGCCCCAGCATTTT. Translating it yields CASKQEPSNQPQHF. V is TRBV5-1 and J is TRBJ1-5; D might be TRBD1 (5 bases). The CDR3 has 14 residues. Trimming removed 6 bases from V and 0 bases from J, with 10 bases in between. Germline V gene data show CDR1 as SGHRS and CDR2 as YFSETQ.

This clone was observed a single time. CDR3 bases: TGCAGCGCGTGGACAGGGGGCTATTGGACTGAAGCTTTCTTT. Translation gives CSAWTGGYWTEAFF. This sequence joins TRBV29-1 and TRBJ1-1, with 11 bases identical to TRBD1. Trimming removed 7 bases from V and 5 bases from J; junction bases left unmatched: 9. The CDR3 contains 14 residues. The germline V gene encodes CDR1 SQVTM and CDR2 ANQGSEA.

About this clone: Germline and junction disagree at one end, which may indicate a read error. The chain couples TRBV27 to TRBJ2-7, with 7 bases fitting TRBD2. Per germline, CDR1 MNHEY and CDR2 SMNVEV (reference sequence). The CDR3 consists of 16 residues. The CDR3 nucleotides read TGTGCCAGCAGTCCTCGACTAGCCTCGACCTCCCACGAGCAGTACTTC. It encodes CASSPRLASTSHEQYF.

V and J are TRBV19 and TRBJ2-7; 10 bases agree with TRBD2. The CDR3 runs 15 residues. The V gene's germline CDR1 is LNHDA and CDR2 SQIVND (reference sequence). The junction had 10 bases not matched to a gene; V was cut back by 4 bases and J by 7 bases. The CDR3 spells CASSTGLAASFEQYF. As DNA, the CDR3 is TGTGCCAGTAGTACCGGACTAGCGGCCAGCTTTGAGCAGTACTTC.

The chain joins TRBV5-1 to TRBJ1-5; D is possibly TRBD1 (6 bases). From germline, CDR1 is SGHRS and CDR2 YFSETQ. The CDR3 runs 15 residues. Trimming took off 4 bases at V and 5 bases at J, with 16 bases between the two ends. This chain's CDR3 is CASSPNQGRDQPQHF. CDR3 in DNA: TGCGCCAGCAGCCCAAACCAGGGGAGGGATCAGCCCCAGCATTTT.

In this sample, this clone turned up a few times. The chain combines TRBV10-2 with TRBJ2-7; no clear D gene. V gave up 6 bases and J gave up 0 bases, with 9 bases separating them. There are 13 residues in the CDR3. CDR1 is WSHSY and CDR2 is SAAADI in the germline V gene. CDR3 nucleotides: TGCGCCAGCAGAAACACCCTCTCCTACGAGCAGTACTTC. Its protein product is CASRNTLSYEQYF.

This chain uses TRBV5-6 with TRBJ2-7, with TRBD1 matching 8 bases. Per the germline V gene, CDR1 is SGHDT and CDR2 is YYEEEE. CDR3 length: 14 residues. V shed 5 bases and J 5 bases; nucleotides not matched to a gene: 9. The CDR3 here is CASSSGTGLNEQYF. CDR3 in DNA: TGTGCCAGCAGTTCCGGGACAGGCTTGAACGAGCAGTACTTC.

The chain links TRBV6-1 to TRBJ1-3; unclear D gene. V lost 6 bases to trimming and J lost 2 bases, with 5 bases between them. Germline V gives CDR1 MNHNS, CDR2 SASEGT. The CDR3 loop spans 12 amino acids. CDR3 coding DNA: TGTGCCAGCAGGGTCCCTGGAAACACCATATATTTT. Its protein product is CASRVPGNTIYF.

This clone was counted only a few times. Distinct nucleotide sequences in the sample also encode this CDR3. The rearrangement joins TRBV6-1 to TRBJ1-3, with no clear D. V was clipped by 0 bases and J by 0 bases, with 12 bases between them. The CDR3 is made up of 17 amino acids. CDR1 MNHNS and CDR2 SASEGT come from the germline V gene. The CDR3 DNA follows: TGTGCCAGCAGTGAAGCACCCTACCCGAGCTCTGGAAACACCATATATTTT. Encoded protein: CASSEAPYPSSGNTIYF.

V and J are TRBV27 and TRBJ2-1; D gene unclear. CDR1 MNHEY and CDR2 SMNVEV come from the germline V gene (reference sequence). This CDR3 is 12 amino acids long. The V end lost 7 bases, the J end lost 9 bases, and 13 bases lay between the germline ends. The CDR3 protein is CASKITLGEQFF. The CDR3 bases are TGTGCCAGCAAAATCACCCTCGGTGAGCAGTTCTTC.

V is TRBV10-2 and J is TRBJ1-2, with D tentatively TRBD1 (5 bases). This CDR3 region has 15 residues. Looked up from germline, CDR1 is WSHSY and CDR2 is SAAADI. V was shortened by 2 bases and J by 8 bases, with 18 bases between the two germline ends. The CDR3 DNA sequence: TGCGCCAGCAGTGAGCTAGCCGCGGACACGAAAGGCTACACCTTC. This gives the protein CASSELAADTKGYTF.

The chain couples TRBV28 to TRBJ2-1, with 7 bases matching TRBD1. Germline V lookup: CDR1 MDHEN, CDR2 SYDVKM. There are 14 residues in the CDR3. V shed 7 bases and J 1 base; nucleotides not matched to a gene: 4. CDR3 residues: CASTEGASYNEQFF. The CDR3 DNA follows: TGTGCCAGCACTGAGGGGGCATCCTACAATGAGCAGTTCTTC.

The genes are TRBV5-4 and TRBJ2-7; D perhaps matches TRBD1 (6 bases). Germline CDR1 and CDR2: SGHNT and YYREEE (reference sequence). CDR3 length equals 15 residues. V was pared by 4 bases and J by 1 base, with 15 bases between. The DNA of the CDR3 is TGTGCCAGCAGCAAAGCGGACAGCGCGTCCTACGAGCAGTACTTC. Its protein product is CASSKADSASYEQYF.

This CDR3 is CASIGSGLGGELFF. In DNA form, the CDR3 reads TGCGCCAGCATTGGATCGGGTTTGGGCGGGGAGCTGTTTTTT. The rearrangement links TRBV5-1 to TRBJ2-2; D gene uncertain. The CDR3 is 14 amino acids. V lost 6 bases and J lost 7, with 16 bases in between. Germline CDR1 is SGHRS and CDR2 is YFSETQ.

In this sample, this clone turned up a few times. The chain employs TRBV11-2 and TRBJ2-2; 8 bases line up with TRBD1. The CDR3 totals 15 residues. The germline gives CDR1 SGHAT, CDR2 FQNNGV. Trimming took 5 bases from V and 4 from J; bases not matched to a gene: 6. The CDR3 sequence: CASSLRTGFTGELFF. The CDR3, as DNA: TGTGCCAGCAGCCTTCGGACAGGGTTCACCGGGGAGCTGTTTTTT. Looking up the rest from reference TRBV11-2 and TRBJ2-2 gives the full variable domain: EAGVAQSPRYKIIEKRQSVAFWCNPISGHATLYWYQQILGQGPKLLIQFQNNGVVDDSQLPKDRFSAERLKGVDSTLKIQPAKLEDSAVYLCASSLRTGFTGELFFGEGSRLTVL.

This clone was observed once. The chain recombines TRBV7-8 with TRBJ2-5; D unclear. The germline gives CDR1 SGHVS, CDR2 FQNEAQ. The length of the CDR3 is 11 residues. V lost 1 base and J 5 bases, leaving 2 bases between the germline ends. The CDR3 DNA sequence: TGTGCCAGCAGCTTAGTGGAGACCCAGTACTTC. Protein sequence: CASSLVETQYF.

This clone was observed a handful of times. The junction shows a germline mismatch at one end, possibly a read error. V is TRBV7-7 and J is TRBJ2-1; unclear D gene. Germline V lookup: CDR1 SSHAT, CDR2 FNYEAQ (reference sequence). The CDR3 runs to 13 residues. CDR3: CASSLAKWDEQFF. Written as DNA, the CDR3 is TGTGCTAGCAGCTTAGCTAAATGGGATGAGCAGTTCTTC. Using reference TRBV7-7 and TRBJ2-1 for the parts outside the CDR3, the full variable domain is GAGVSQSPRYKVTKRGQDVTLRCDPISSHATLYWYQQALGQGPEFLTYFNYEAQPDKSGLPSDRFSAERPEGSISTLTIQRTEQRDSAMYRCASSLAKWDEQFFGPGTRLTVL.

V usage is TRBV11-3 and J usage is TRBJ1-1, with 7 bases aligning to TRBD1. The CDR3 has 14 amino acids. Per germline, CDR1 SGHNT and CDR2 YENEEA. After removal of 3 bases from V and 4 bases from J, the junction contained 5 bases not matched to a gene. CDR3 DNA sequence: TGTGCCAGCAGCTTCGGCAGGGGGTTCACTGAAGCTTTCTTT. Its protein is CASSFGRGFTEAFF.

The gene calls are TRBV18 and TRBJ2-6, with TRBD1 matching over 7 bases. The germline CDR1 and CDR2 sequences are KGHSH and LQKENI. The V segment lost 2 bases and the J segment 1 base; nucleotides outside the gene matches: 11. The CDR3 sequence is 19 residues long. The CDR3 sequence: CASSPSPTGHISGANVLTF. CDR3 in DNA: TGTGCCAGCTCACCATCCCCGACAGGGCACATTTCTGGGGCCAACGTCCTGACTTTC.

CDR3 sequence (DNA): TGTGCCAGCAGCTTAGAGGGGACACCTACCTACGAGCAGTACTTC. Its protein is CASSLEGTPTYEQYF. The chain carries TRBV7-2 and TRBJ2-7, with a possible D match to TRBD1 (6 bases). The CDR3 has 15 amino acids. Trimming pared 1 base from V and 2 bases from J, leaving 12 bases between. Germline CDR1 and CDR2: SGHTA and FQGNSA.

The chain is built from TRBV11-1 and TRBJ2-2; 7 nucleotides line up with TRBD2. CDR1 is SGHAT, CDR2 FQDESV, per germline (reference sequence). This CDR3 region has 17 residues. J was trimmed by 3 bases and V by 0 bases; bases with no gene match: 7. The CDR3 coding sequence is TGTGCCAGCAGCTTAGCGGGCCCCGGGAGGTACACCGGGGAGCTGTTTTTT. Protein sequence: CASSLAGPGRYTGELFF.

The count of this clone is one. The genes are TRBV19 and TRBJ1-5; possibly TRBD1 for D (6 bases). Germline-derived CDR1 and CDR2 are LNHDA and SQIVND (reference sequence). Trimming cost V 3 bases and J 0 bases, with 15 bases left between them. This CDR3 is built from 17 residues. In DNA form, the CDR3 reads TGTGCCAGTAGTATGAAACAGGGTAAACATAGCAATCAGCCCCAGCATTTT. Protein sequence: CASSMKQGKHSNQPQHF.

The gene calls are TRBV18 and TRBJ2-6; 7 bases fit TRBD1. Germline CDR1 is KGHSH and CDR2 is LQKENI. The CDR3 is made up of 18 amino acids. The trim removed 4 bases at V and 0 bases at J, leaving 9 bases unmatched. The CDR3 protein is CASSLGTALSSGANVLTF. The CDR3 nucleotides are TGTGCCAGCTCACTGGGGACAGCTCTTTCCTCTGGGGCCAACGTCCTGACTTTC.

The V gene is TRBV7-9, the J gene TRBJ2-7, with TRBD1 matching over 7 bases. J lost 1 base, V lost 0 bases, and 6 bases had no gene match. Germline V lookup: CDR1 SEHNR, CDR2 FQNEAQ (reference sequence). CDR3 length: 16 amino acids. This chain's CDR3 is CASSLAISTGSYEQYF. The CDR3, as DNA: TGTGCCAGCAGCTTAGCGATTTCGACAGGGTCCTACGAGCAGTACTTC.